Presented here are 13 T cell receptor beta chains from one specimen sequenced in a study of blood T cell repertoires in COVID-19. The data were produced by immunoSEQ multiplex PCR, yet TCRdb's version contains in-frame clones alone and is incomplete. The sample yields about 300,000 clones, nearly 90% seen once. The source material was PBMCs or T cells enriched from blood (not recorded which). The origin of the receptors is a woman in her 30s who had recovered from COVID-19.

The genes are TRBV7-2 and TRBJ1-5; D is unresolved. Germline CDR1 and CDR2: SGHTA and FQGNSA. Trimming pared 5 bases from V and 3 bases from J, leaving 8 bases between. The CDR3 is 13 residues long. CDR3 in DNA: TGTGCCAGCAGCGACATGGCCAATCAGCCCCAGCATTTT. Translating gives CASSDMANQPQHF. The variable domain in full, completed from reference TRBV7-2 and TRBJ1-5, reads GAGVSQSPSNKVTEKGKDVELRCDPISGHTALYWYRQSLGQGLEFLIYFQGNSAPDKSGLPSDRFSAERTGGSVSTLTIQRTQQEDSAVYLCASSDMANQPQHFGDGTRLSIL.

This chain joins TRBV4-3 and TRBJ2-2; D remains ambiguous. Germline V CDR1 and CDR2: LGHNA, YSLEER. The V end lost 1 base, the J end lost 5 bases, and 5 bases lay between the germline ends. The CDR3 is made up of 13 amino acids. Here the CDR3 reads CASSQVGTGELFF. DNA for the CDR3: TGCGCCAGCAGCCAAGTCGGGACCGGGGAGCTGTTTTTT.

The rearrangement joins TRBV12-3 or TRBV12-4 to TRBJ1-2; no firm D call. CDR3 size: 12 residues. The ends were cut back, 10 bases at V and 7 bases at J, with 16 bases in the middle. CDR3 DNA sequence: TGTGCCACCCTCAAAGCGGTTGGTGGCTACACCTTC. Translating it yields CATLKAVGGYTF.

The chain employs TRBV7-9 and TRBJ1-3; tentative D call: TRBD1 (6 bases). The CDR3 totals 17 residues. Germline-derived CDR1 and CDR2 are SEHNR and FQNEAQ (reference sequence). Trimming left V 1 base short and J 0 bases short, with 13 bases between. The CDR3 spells CASSLGVRGSSGNTIYF. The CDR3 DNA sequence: TGTGCCAGCAGCTTAGGGGTGAGGGGGTCCTCTGGAAACACCATATATTTT.

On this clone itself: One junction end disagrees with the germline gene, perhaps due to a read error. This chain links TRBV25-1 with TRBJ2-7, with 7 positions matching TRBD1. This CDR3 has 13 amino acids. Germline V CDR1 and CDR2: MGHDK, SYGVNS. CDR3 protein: CASRRTGTYGQYF. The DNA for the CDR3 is TGTGCCAGCAGACGGACAGGAACCTACGGGCAGTACTTC.

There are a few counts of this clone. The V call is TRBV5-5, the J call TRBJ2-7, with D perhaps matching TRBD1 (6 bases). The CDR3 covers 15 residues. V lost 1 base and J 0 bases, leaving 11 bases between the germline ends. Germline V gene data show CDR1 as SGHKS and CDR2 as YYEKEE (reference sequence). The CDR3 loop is CASSLLTGFSYEQYF. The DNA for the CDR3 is TGTGCCAGCAGCTTGTTGACAGGTTTCTCCTACGAGCAGTACTTC. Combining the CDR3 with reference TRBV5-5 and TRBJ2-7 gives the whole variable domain DAGVTQSPTHLIKTRGQQVTLRCSPISGHKSVSWYQQVLGQGPQFIFQYYEKEERGRGNFPDRFSARQFPNYSSELNVNALLLGDSALYLCASSLLTGFSYEQYFGPGTRLTVT.

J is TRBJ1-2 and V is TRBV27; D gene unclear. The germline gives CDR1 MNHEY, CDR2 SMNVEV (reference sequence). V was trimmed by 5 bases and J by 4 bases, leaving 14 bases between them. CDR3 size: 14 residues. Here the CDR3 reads CASSPQSPAYGYTF. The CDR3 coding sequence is TGTGCCAGCAGTCCACAATCCCCCGCCTATGGCTACACCTTC.

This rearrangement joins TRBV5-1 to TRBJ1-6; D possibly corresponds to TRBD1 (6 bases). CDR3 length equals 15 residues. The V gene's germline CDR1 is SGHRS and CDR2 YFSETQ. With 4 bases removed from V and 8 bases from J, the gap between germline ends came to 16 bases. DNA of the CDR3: TGCGCCAGCAGCCAAGAACAGGGTCTGCATTCACCCCTCCACTTT. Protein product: CASSQEQGLHSPLHF.

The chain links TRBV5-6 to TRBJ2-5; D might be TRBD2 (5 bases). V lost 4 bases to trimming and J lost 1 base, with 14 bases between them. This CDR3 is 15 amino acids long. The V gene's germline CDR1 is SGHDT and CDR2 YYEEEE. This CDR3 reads CASSLWTDPQETQYF. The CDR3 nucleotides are TGTGCCAGCAGCCTGTGGACTGACCCCCAAGAGACCCAGTACTTC.

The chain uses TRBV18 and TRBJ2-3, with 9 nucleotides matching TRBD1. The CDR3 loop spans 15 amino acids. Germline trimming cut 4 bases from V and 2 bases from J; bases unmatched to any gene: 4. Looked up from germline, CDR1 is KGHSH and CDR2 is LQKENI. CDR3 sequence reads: CASSRTGVDTDTQYF. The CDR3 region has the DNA TGTGCCAGCTCACGGACAGGGGTCGACACAGATACGCAGTATTTT.

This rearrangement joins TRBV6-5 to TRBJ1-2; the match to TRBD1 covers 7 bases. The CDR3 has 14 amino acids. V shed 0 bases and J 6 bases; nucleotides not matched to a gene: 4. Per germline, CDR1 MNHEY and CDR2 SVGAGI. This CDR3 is CASSYSKQGHGYTF. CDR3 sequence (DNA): TGTGCCAGCAGTTACTCGAAACAGGGGCATGGCTACACCTTC.

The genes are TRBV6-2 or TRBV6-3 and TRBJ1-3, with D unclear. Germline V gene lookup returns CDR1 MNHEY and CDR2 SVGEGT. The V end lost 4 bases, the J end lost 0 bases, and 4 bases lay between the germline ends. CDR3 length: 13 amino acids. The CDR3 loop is CASSFSSGNTIYF. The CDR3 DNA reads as TGTGCCAGCAGTTTTAGCTCTGGAAACACCATATATTTT.

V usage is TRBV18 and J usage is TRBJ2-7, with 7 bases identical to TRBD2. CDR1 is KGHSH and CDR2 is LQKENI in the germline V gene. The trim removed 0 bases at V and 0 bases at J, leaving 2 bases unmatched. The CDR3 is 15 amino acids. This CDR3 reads CASSPPRGSSYEQYF. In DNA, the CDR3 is TGTGCCAGCTCACCACCGCGGGGGAGCTCCTACGAGCAGTACTTC.